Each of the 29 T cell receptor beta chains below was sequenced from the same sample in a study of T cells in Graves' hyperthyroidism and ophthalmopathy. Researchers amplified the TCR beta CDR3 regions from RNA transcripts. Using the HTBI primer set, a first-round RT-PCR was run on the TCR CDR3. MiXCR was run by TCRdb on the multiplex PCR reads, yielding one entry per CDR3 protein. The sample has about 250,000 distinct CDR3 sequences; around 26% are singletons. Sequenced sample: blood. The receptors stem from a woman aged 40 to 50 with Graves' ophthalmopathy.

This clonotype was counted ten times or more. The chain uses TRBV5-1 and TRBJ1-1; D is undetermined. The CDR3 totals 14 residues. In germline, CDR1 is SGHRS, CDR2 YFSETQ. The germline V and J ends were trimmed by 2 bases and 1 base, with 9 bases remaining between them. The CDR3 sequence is CASSFAQKNTEAFF. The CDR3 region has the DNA TGCGCCAGCAGCTTCGCTCAGAAGAACACTGAAGCTTTCTTT.

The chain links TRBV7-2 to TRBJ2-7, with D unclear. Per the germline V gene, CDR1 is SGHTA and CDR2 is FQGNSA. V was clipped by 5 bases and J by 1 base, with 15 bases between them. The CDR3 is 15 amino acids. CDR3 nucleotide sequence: TGTGCCAGCAGCGGAAGTGCCGGAAAATCCTACGAGCAGTACTTC. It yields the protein CASSGSAGKSYEQYF. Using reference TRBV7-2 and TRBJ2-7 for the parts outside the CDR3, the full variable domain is GAGVSQSPSNKVTEKGKDVELRCDPISGHTALYWYRQSLGQGLEFLIYFQGNSAPDKSGLPSDRFSAERTGGSVSTLTIQRTQQEDSAVYLCASSGSAGKSYEQYFGPGTRLTVT.

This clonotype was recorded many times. The DNA of the CDR3 is TGTGCCTGGAGTACCCATGGAGCAGGGGTCCCTCAGCCCCAGCATTTT. The encoded protein is CAWSTHGAGVPQPQHF. The chain has TRBV30 and TRBJ1-5; TRBD1 might be the D (6 bases). The V end was cut by 2 bases, the J end by 6 bases, with 20 bases between. Germline loops: CDR1 GTSNPN, CDR2 SVGIG (reference sequence). CDR3 length equals 16 residues.

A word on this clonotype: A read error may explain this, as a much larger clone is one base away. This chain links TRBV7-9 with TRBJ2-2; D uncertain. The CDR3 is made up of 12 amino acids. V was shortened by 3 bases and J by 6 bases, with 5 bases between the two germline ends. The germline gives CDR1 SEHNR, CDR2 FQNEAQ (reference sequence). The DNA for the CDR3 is TGTGCCAGCAGCTTCCTCGCCGGGGAGCTGTTTTTT. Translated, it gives CASSFLAGELFF.

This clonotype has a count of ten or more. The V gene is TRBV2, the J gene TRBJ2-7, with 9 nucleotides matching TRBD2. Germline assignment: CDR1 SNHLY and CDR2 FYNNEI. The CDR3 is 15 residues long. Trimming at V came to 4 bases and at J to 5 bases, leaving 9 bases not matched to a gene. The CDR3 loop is CASSATTSGQNEQYF. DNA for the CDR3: TGTGCCAGCAGTGCTACGACTAGCGGTCAGAACGAGCAGTACTTC.

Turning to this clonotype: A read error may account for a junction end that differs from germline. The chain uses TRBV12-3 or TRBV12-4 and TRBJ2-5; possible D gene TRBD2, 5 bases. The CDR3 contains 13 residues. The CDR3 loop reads CARIGGVEETQYF. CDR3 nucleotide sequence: TGTGCCAGAATTGGAGGAGTCGAAGAGACTCAGTACTTC.

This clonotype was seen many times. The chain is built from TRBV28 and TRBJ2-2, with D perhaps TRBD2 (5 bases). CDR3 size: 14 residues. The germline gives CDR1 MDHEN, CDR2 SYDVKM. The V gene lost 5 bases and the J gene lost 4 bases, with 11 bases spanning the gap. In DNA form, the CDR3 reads TGTGCCAGCAGTATTACTAGATCCACCGGGGAGCTGTTTTTT. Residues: CASSITRSTGELFF.

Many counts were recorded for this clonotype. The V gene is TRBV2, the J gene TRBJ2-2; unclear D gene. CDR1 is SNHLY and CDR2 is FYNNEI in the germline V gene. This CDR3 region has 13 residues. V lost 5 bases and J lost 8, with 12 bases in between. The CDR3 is CASSSSRTGELFF. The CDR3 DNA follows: TGTGCCAGCAGTTCAAGCCGTACGGGGGAGCTGTTTTTT.

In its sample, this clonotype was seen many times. For the CDR3, the DNA is TGTGCCGGGGACCGGGACAGAGAGACCCAGTACTTC. This gives the protein CAGDRDRETQYF. The V gene is TRBV6-1, the J gene TRBJ2-5; 7 bases fit TRBD1. This CDR3 has 12 amino acids. The V gene's germline CDR1 is MNHNS and CDR2 SASEGT. Trimming at V came to 11 bases and at J to 4 bases, leaving 7 bases not matched to a gene.

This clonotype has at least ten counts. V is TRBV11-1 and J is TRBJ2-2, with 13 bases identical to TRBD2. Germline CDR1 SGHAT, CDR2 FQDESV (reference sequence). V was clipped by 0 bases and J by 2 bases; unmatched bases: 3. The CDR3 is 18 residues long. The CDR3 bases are TGTGCCAGCAGCTTAGCTGGGACTAGCGGGATCAACACCGGGGAGCTGTTTTTT. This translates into CASSLAGTSGINTGELFF.

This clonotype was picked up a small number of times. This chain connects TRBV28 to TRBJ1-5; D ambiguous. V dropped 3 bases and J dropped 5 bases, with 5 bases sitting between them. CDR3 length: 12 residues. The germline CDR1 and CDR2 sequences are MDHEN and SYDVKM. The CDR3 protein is CASSLMYQPQHF. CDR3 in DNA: TGTGCCAGCAGTTTGATGTATCAGCCCCAGCATTTT.

CDR3 sequence: CASSEGTGDFDTQYF. CDR3 bases: TGTGCCAGCAGTGAAGGGACAGGGGATTTTGATACGCAGTATTTT. This chain links TRBV6-1 with TRBJ2-3; 9 bases are a match to TRBD1. The germline V gene has CDR1 MNHNS and CDR2 SASEGT. Trimming took 1 base from V and 6 from J; bases not matched to a gene: 5. The CDR3 sequence is 15 residues long.

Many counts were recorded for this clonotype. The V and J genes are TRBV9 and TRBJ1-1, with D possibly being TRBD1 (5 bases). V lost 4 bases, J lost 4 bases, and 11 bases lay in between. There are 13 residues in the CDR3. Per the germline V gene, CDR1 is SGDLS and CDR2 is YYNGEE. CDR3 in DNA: TGTGCCAGCAGCATTGGACACAGCACTGAAGCTTTCTTT. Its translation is CASSIGHSTEAFF.

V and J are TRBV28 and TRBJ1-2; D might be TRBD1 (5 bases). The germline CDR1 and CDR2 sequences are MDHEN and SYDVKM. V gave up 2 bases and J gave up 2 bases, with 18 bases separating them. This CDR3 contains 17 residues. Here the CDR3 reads CASSLVGGFFDNYGYTF. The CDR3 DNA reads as TGTGCCAGCAGTTTAGTTGGGGGTTTTTTCGACAACTATGGCTACACCTTC.

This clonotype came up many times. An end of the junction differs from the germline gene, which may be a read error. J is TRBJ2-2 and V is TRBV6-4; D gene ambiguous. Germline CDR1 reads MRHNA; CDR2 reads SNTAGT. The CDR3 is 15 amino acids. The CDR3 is CASSDGLGNTGELFF. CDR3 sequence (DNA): TGCGCCAGCAGTGATGGTCTGGGAAACACCGGGGAGCTGTTTTTT.

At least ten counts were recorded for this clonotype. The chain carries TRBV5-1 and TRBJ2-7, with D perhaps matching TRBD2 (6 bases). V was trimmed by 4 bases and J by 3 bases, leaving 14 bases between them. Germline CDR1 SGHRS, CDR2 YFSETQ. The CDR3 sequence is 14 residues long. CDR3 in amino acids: CASSPGTQYYEQYF. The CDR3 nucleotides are TGCGCCAGCAGCCCCGGGACTCAGTACTACGAGCAGTACTTC. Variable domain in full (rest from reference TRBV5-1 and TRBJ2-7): KAGVTQTPRYLIKTRGQQVTLSCSPISGHRSVSWYQQTPGQGLQFLFEYFSETQRNKGNFPGRFSGRQFSNSRSEMNVSTLELGDSALYLCASSPGTQYYEQYFGPGTRLTVT.

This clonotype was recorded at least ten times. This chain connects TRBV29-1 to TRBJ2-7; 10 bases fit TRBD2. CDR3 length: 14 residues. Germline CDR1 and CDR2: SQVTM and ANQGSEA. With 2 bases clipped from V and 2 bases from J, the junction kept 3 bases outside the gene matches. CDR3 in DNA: TGCAGCGTTGAAAAACTAGCGGGGACCTACGAGCAGTACTTC. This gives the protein CSVEKLAGTYEQYF.

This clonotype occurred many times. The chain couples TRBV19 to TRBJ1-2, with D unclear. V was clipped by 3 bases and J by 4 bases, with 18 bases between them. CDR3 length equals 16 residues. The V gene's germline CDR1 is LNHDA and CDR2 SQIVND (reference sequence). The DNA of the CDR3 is TGTGCCAGTAGTATGGACCATAACAGAGGGTTCTATGGCTACACCTTC. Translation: CASSMDHNRGFYGYTF.

The CDR3 DNA reads TGTGCCAGCAGCTCTCGATCCGACAGCCCGAACACTGAAGCTTTCTTT. Protein sequence: CASSSRSDSPNTEAFF. The V gene is TRBV6-5, the J gene TRBJ1-1; tentatively, D is TRBD1 (5 bases). The V gene's germline CDR1 is MNHEY and CDR2 SVGAGI. The CDR3 length is 16 residues. Trimming removed 6 bases at V and 1 base at J, with 18 bases between.

CDR3: CASSFSLSGRHGYTF. In DNA form, the CDR3 reads TGTGCCAGCAGTTTCTCACTCTCCGGACGGCATGGCTACACCTTC. This chain links TRBV7-3 with TRBJ1-2; no clear D gene. The V gene lost 6 bases and the J gene lost 6 bases, with 20 bases spanning the gap. Per the germline V gene, CDR1 is SGHTA and CDR2 is FQGTGA. The length of the CDR3 is 15 residues.

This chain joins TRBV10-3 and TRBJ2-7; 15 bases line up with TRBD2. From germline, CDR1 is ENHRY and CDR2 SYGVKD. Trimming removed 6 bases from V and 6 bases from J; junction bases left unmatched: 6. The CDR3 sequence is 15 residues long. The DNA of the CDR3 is TGTGCCATCAGAGGGACTAGCGGGAGGAGTACCGAGCAGTACTTC. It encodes CAIRGTSGRSTEQYF.

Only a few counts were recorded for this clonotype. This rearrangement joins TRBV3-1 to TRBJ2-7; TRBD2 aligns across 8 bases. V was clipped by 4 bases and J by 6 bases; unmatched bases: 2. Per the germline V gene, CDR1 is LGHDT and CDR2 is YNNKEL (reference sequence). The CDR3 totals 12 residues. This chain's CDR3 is CASSPRGGEQYF. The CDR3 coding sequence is TGTGCCAGCAGCCCCCGGGGGGGCGAGCAGTACTTC.

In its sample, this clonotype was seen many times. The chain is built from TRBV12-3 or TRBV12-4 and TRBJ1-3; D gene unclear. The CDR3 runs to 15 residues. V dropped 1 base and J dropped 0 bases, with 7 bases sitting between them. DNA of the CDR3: TGTGCCAGCAGTTTAGGGCACCACTCTGGAAACACCATATATTTT. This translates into CASSLGHHSGNTIYF.

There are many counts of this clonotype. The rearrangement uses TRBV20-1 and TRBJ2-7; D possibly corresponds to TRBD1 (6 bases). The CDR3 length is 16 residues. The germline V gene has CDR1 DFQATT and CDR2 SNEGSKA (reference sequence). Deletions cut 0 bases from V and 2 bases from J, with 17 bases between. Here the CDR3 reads CSARDPVGAIAYEQYF. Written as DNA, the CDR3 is TGCAGTGCTAGAGATCCGGTGGGGGCGATCGCCTACGAGCAGTACTTC.

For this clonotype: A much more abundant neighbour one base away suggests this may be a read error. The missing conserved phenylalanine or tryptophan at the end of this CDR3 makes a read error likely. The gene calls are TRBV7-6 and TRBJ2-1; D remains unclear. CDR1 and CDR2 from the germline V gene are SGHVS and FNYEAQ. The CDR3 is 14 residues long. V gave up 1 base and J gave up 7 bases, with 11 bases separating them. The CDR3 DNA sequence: TGTGCCAGCAGCTTAGGCAATCAAGGAAATGAGCAGTTCTTA. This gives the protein CASSLGNQGNEQFL.

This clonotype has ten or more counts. DNA of the CDR3: TGTGCCAGCAGCCAATCAACAGGGGGGAGAGGTTCACCCCTCCACTTT. It encodes CASSQSTGGRGSPLHF. The V gene is TRBV16, the J gene TRBJ1-6; TRBD1 agrees at 8 bases. The germline gives CDR1 KGHSY, CDR2 FQNENV. There are 16 residues in the CDR3. J gave up 9 bases and V 0 bases, and 7 bases lay outside the gene matches.

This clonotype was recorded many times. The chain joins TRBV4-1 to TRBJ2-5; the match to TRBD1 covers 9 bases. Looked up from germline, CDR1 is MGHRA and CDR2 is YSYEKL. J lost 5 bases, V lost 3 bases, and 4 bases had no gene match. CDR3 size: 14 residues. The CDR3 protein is CASSHPGTGETQYF. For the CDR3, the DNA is TGCGCCAGCAGCCACCCCGGGACAGGGGAGACCCAGTACTTC.

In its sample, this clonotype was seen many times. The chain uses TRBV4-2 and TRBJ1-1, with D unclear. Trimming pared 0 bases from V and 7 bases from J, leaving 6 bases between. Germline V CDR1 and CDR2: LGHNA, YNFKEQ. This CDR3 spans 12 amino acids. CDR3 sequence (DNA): TGTGCCAGCAGCCAAGATCTAGGTGAAGCTTTCTTT. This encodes CASSQDLGEAFF.

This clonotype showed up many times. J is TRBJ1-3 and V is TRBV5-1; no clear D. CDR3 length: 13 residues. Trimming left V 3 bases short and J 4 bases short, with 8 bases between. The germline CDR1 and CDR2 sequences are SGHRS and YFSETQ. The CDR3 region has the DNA TGCGCCAGCAGCTCCGCCGGGGGAAACACCATATATTTT. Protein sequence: CASSSAGGNTIYF.